The 13 T cell receptor beta chains below come from one sample, sequenced in a study of blood T cells in healthy people across ages. PCR was performed a second time for roughly 7 to 11 cycles using a sample-barcoded 5' primer and a J-beta primer mix. Each CDR3 protein gets one entry after TCRdb re-called the 5' RACE reads with MiXCR. The data contain about 1.4 million distinct CDR3 sequences, approximately 59% of them singletons. The sequencing input was blood. The receptors derive from a man aged 18 to 29 in good health.

This chain connects TRBV6-5 to TRBJ2-5; 7 positions agree with TRBD2. Germline CDR1 MNHEY, CDR2 SVGAGI. This CDR3 spans 15 amino acids. J gave up 5 bases and V 6 bases, and 12 bases lay outside the gene matches. In DNA, the CDR3 is TGTGCCAGCAGGACCCGGGGGGATATGTTGGAGACCCAGTACTTC. Translation: CASRTRGDMLETQYF.

A remark on this clonotype: The junction and the germline gene differ at one end; a read error may be behind it. This chain links TRBV27 with TRBJ1-1, with D possibly TRBD1 on 6 matching bases. Germline V lookup: CDR1 MNHEY, CDR2 SMNVEV (reference sequence). The CDR3 is made up of 15 amino acids. CDR3 sequence (DNA): TGTGCCAGCAGCCCCAACAGGGTCCTGAACACTGGAGCTTTCTTT. Translating it yields CASSPNRVLNTGAFF.

CDR3 residues: CASRLSGGDTDTQYF. Written as DNA, the CDR3 is TGTGCCAGCAGACTTAGCGGGGGGGACACAGATACGCAGTATTTT. The V and J genes are TRBV28 and TRBJ2-3, with TRBD2 matching over 11 bases. CDR1 is MDHEN and CDR2 is SYDVKM in the germline V gene. With V trimmed by 6 bases and J by 2 bases, 4 bases remained unmatched. The CDR3 has 15 amino acids.

V usage is TRBV7-8 and J usage is TRBJ1-5; D remains ambiguous. CDR1 SGHVS and CDR2 FQNEAQ come from the germline V gene. The CDR3 has 15 amino acids. The V and J ends lost 0 bases and 7 bases respectively, with 13 bases between them. The CDR3, as DNA: TGTGCCAGCAGCTTAGCGGACTCGACGGACCAGCCCCAGCATTTT. It translates to CASSLADSTDQPQHF.

The rearrangement joins TRBV29-1 to TRBJ1-1; 7 bases are a match to TRBD1. CDR1 and CDR2 from the germline V gene are SQVTM and ANQGSEA. The CDR3 sequence is 15 residues long. After removal of 5 bases from V and 4 bases from J, the junction contained 13 bases not matched to a gene. As DNA, the CDR3 is TGCAGCGTTCTGCCGGCCGAGACAGGGTTCACTGAAGCTTTCTTT. Its protein product is CSVLPAETGFTEAFF.

The chain carries TRBV4-2 and TRBJ2-3, with D hard to call. Per the germline V gene, CDR1 is LGHNA and CDR2 is YNFKEQ. V was cut by 0 bases and J by 1 base, with 11 bases left in between. The CDR3 has 16 residues. The chain's CDR3 is CASSQDLNGRTDTQYF. In DNA form, the CDR3 reads TGTGCCAGCAGCCAAGATTTGAACGGACGCACAGATACGCAGTATTTT.

The chain combines TRBV7-2 with TRBJ2-1; no clear D. The length of the CDR3 is 14 residues. The V end was cut by 7 bases, the J end by 4 bases, with 14 bases between. The germline V gene has CDR1 SGHTA and CDR2 FQGNSA. DNA of the CDR3: TGTGCCAGCACCCCAAGGATAACATACAATGAGCAGTTCTTC. Amino acids: CASTPRITYNEQFF.

The table lists this clonotype with a few counts. CDR3 coding DNA: TGTGCCATCAGTGAACGGGATCGGAGGTCCTACAATGAGCAGTTCTTC. Translating gives CAISERDRRSYNEQFF. The chain couples TRBV10-3 to TRBJ2-1; D possibly corresponds to TRBD2 (5 bases). The CDR3 is 16 amino acids. Germline V gene sequence: CDR1 ENHRY, CDR2 SYGVKD. Trimming cost V 3 bases and J 1 base, with 13 bases left between them.

The rearrangement links TRBV6-5 to TRBJ1-1; a possible D gene is TRBD1 (6 bases). There are 14 residues in the CDR3. Germline assignment: CDR1 MNHEY and CDR2 SVGAGI. V was pared by 4 bases and J by 5 bases, with 14 bases between. DNA of the CDR3: TGTGCCAGCAGTTCACCATCAGGGGTTACTGAAGCTTTCTTT. Protein sequence: CASSSPSGVTEAFF.

The V gene is TRBV7-8, the J gene TRBJ1-1, with D perhaps TRBD1 (5 bases). The V end was cut by 6 bases, the J end by 1 base, with 12 bases between. Germline V gives CDR1 SGHVS, CDR2 FQNEAQ. The CDR3 runs 14 residues. Here the CDR3 DNA reads TGTGCCAGCAGAGCGGGACGGCCGAACACTGAAGCTTTCTTT. Amino acids: CASRAGRPNTEAFF.

The chain joins TRBV7-9 to TRBJ2-7, with 9 bases matching TRBD2. There are 13 residues in the CDR3. The germline CDR1 and CDR2 sequences are SEHNR and FQNEAQ (reference sequence). V gave up 4 bases and J gave up 9 bases; unmatched junction bases: 7. CDR3: CASSSGGLAGQYF. The CDR3 DNA follows: TGTGCCAGCAGCTCAGGGGGACTAGCCGGGCAGTACTTC.

The chain links TRBV4-1 to TRBJ1-2; 8 bases agree with TRBD1. The J segment lost 1 base and the V segment lost 3 bases, leaving 7 bases of the junction unmatched. Germline CDR1 reads MGHRA; CDR2 reads YSYEKL. CDR3 size: 16 residues. CDR3 nucleotide sequence: TGCGCCAGCAGCCAGGACAGGGTGTGGGATAACTATGGCTACACCTTC. It is translated as CASSQDRVWDNYGYTF.

This chain links TRBV6-6 with TRBJ2-7; possibly TRBD1 for D (5 bases). Matching the DNA end better, TRBJ2-5 makes the J call doubtful. Germline V CDR1 and CDR2: MNHNY, SVGAGI (reference sequence). This CDR3 has 15 residues. The CDR3 region is CASSPLWTSGETQYF. For the CDR3, the DNA is TGTGCCAGCAGCCCCCTGTGGACATCTGGTGAGACCCAGTACTTC.